A single sample is the source of the 21 T cell receptor beta chains below, sequenced in a study of blood T cell repertoires in COVID-19. Profiled with immunoSEQ multiplex PCR; TCRdb holds only in-frame clones, not every one. The sample lists some 59,000 clones; around 89% were seen once. The sample taken for sequencing was peripheral blood. The receptors originated from a man between 60 and 75 years old with acute or convalescent COVID-19.

The genes are TRBV7-2 and TRBJ1-5, with 7 positions matching TRBD1. The germline gives CDR1 SGHTA, CDR2 FQGNSA. The CDR3 is made up of 15 amino acids. The trim removed 2 bases at V and 3 bases at J, leaving 4 bases unmatched. The CDR3 reads CASSLWGQTNQPQHF. The DNA for the CDR3 is TGTGCCAGCAGCTTATGGGGACAGACCAATCAGCCCCAGCATTTT.

V usage is TRBV6-1 and J usage is TRBJ2-7, with TRBD1 matching over 9 bases. V lost 6 bases and J lost 0; bases outside the gene matches: 6. Germline V gene data show CDR1 as MNHNS and CDR2 as SASEGT. The CDR3 spans 15 residues. The CDR3 here is CASRGTGRFSYEQYF. The CDR3 DNA is TGTGCCAGCAGGGGGACAGGGCGCTTCTCCTACGAGCAGTACTTC.

The gene calls are TRBV19 and TRBJ1-2; D uncertain. Trimming removed 4 bases at V and 6 bases at J, with 12 bases between. Germline values: CDR1 LNHDA, CDR2 SQIVND (reference sequence). This CDR3 is 13 amino acids long. The CDR3 sequence: CASSKRAENGYTF. CDR3 nucleotide sequence: TGTGCCAGTAGTAAGCGGGCAGAAAATGGCTACACCTTC.

The chain employs TRBV4-1 and TRBJ1-5, with D possibly TRBD1 on 5 matching bases. In germline, CDR1 is MGHRA, CDR2 YSYEKL. Trimming cost V 1 base and J 4 bases, with 14 bases left between them. The CDR3 has 16 amino acids. This chain's CDR3 is CASSQAWGVNNQPQHF. CDR3 DNA: TGCGCCAGCAGCCAAGCTTGGGGGGTGAATAATCAGCCCCAGCATTTT.

J is TRBJ1-2 and V is TRBV5-6, with 9 bases that match TRBD1. The CDR3 extends over 16 amino acids. Germline V CDR1 and CDR2: SGHDT, YYEEEE. The V segment lost 1 base and the J segment 8 bases; nucleotides outside the gene matches: 12. CDR3 nucleotide sequence: TGTGCCAGCAGCTTGCGGGACAGGGCAATCTTAGGGGGCTACACCTTC. This encodes CASSLRDRAILGGYTF.

This chain uses TRBV9 with TRBJ2-7, with a weak D call TRBD2 (5 bases). V gave up 4 bases and J gave up 7 bases, with 12 bases separating them. Germline values: CDR1 SGDLS, CDR2 YYNGEE. The CDR3 totals 12 residues. CDR3 nucleotides: TGTGCCAGCAGCACCCCGCGGGCGGAGCAGTACTTC. Amino acid sequence: CASSTPRAEQYF.

This sequence joins TRBV20-1 and TRBJ1-2; D is possibly TRBD1 (6 bases). Germline CDR1 is DFQATT and CDR2 is SNEGSKA (reference sequence). V was trimmed by 3 bases and J by 6 bases, leaving 23 bases between them. This CDR3 is 16 amino acids long. CDR3 bases: TGCAGTGCTAGTAAGGGGGGGCTTTTCGGTATGGATGGCTACACCTTC. Its protein product is CSASKGGLFGMDGYTF.

The J gene is TRBJ1-2, the V gene TRBV4-1; D unclear. The CDR3 covers 13 residues. V dropped 0 bases and J dropped 7 bases, with 9 bases sitting between them. The V gene's germline CDR1 is MGHRA and CDR2 YSYEKL. CDR3 protein: CASSQDEDTGYTF. The CDR3 DNA sequence: TGCGCCAGCAGCCAAGATGAGGATACTGGCTACACCTTC.

The chain uses TRBV2 and TRBJ2-7, with D tentatively TRBD2 (7 bases). The V end lost 7 bases, the J end lost 4 bases, and 23 bases lay between the germline ends. This CDR3 is built from 16 residues. CDR1 and CDR2 (germline): SNHLY, FYNNEI. As DNA, the CDR3 is TGTGCCAGCACCAGTGAGACGGGGGGCGGATTGTACGAGCAGTACTTC. It is translated as CASTSETGGGLYEQYF.

The rearrangement joins TRBV6-6 to TRBJ2-5; D is uncertain. The CDR3 covers 15 residues. V shed 2 bases and J shed 4 bases, with 14 bases lying between them. CDR1 and CDR2 from the germline V gene are MNHNY and SVGAGI (reference sequence). CDR3 loop: CASSYPGGTVETQYF. In DNA, the CDR3 is TGTGCCAGCAGTTACCCTGGTGGTACAGTAGAGACCCAGTACTTC.

Here the CDR3 DNA reads TGTGCCACAGTCGCAGGGGTCGTCTACAATGAGCAGTTCTTC. Protein product: CATVAGVVYNEQFF. V and J are TRBV6-5 and TRBJ2-1; a possible D gene is TRBD1 (6 bases). The CDR3 loop spans 14 amino acids. Germline loops: CDR1 MNHEY, CDR2 SVGAGI. V was clipped by 10 bases and J by 3 bases, with 16 bases between them.

The V call is TRBV30, the J call TRBJ1-5; tentatively, D is TRBD1 (5 bases). The V and J ends lost 2 bases and 4 bases respectively, with 6 bases between them. CDR1 is GTSNPN and CDR2 is SVGIG in the germline V gene (reference sequence). The CDR3 has 12 residues. The CDR3 region has the DNA TGTGCCTGGAGTAGGGGAAATCAGCCCCAGCATTTT. This sequence encodes CAWSRGNQPQHF. Filled out from reference TRBV30 and TRBJ1-5, the complete variable domain reads SQTIHQWPATLVQPVGSPLSLECTVEGTSNPNLYWYRQAAGRGLQLLFYSVGIGQISSEVPQNLSASRPQDRQFILSSKKLLLSDSGFYLCAWSRGNQPQHFGDGTRLSIL.

The chain couples TRBV9 to TRBJ2-1; TRBD2 matches at 15 bases. This CDR3 spans 19 amino acids. Germline CDR1 SGDLS, CDR2 YYNGEE. V lost 3 bases to trimming and J lost 6 bases; unmatched junction nucleotides: 13. CDR3 amino acids: CASSAGTSGGHSGGNEQFF. The CDR3 DNA sequence: TGTGCCAGCAGCGCCGGGACTAGCGGGGGGCACAGCGGGGGCAATGAGCAGTTCTTC.

The rearrangement uses TRBV5-6 and TRBJ2-5; 9 bases agree with TRBD1. With 4 bases clipped from V and 5 bases from J, the junction kept 9 bases outside the gene matches. In germline, CDR1 is SGHDT, CDR2 YYEEEE. This CDR3 region has 15 residues. Here the CDR3 DNA reads TGTGCCAGCAGCGCCGACAGGGGGAAACCGGAGACCCAGTACTTC. It codes for CASSADRGKPETQYF.

J is TRBJ2-1 and V is TRBV19, with D tentatively TRBD1 (5 bases). Deletions cut 7 bases from V and 0 bases from J, with 10 bases between. The V gene's germline CDR1 is LNHDA and CDR2 SQIVND (reference sequence). The CDR3 consists of 14 residues. The CDR3 loop reads CASKTVASYNEQFF. The CDR3 nucleotides read TGTGCCAGTAAGACAGTAGCCTCCTACAATGAGCAGTTCTTC. The full variable domain, in which reference TRBV19 and TRBJ2-1 provide the parts outside the CDR3, is DGGITQSPKYLFRKEGQNVTLSCEQNLNHDAMYWYRQDPGQGLRLIYYSQIVNDFQKGDIAEGYSVSREKKESFPLTVTSAQKNPTAFYLCASKTVASYNEQFFGPGTRLTVL.

This clone showed up just a few times. The V and J genes are TRBV2 and TRBJ1-2; possibly TRBD1 for D (5 bases). Per the germline V gene, CDR1 is SNHLY and CDR2 is FYNNEI. This CDR3 contains 14 residues. V lost 6 bases and J lost 3, with 14 bases in between. CDR3 DNA: TGTGCCAGCAGCACGCAGGGTAGTGACTATGGCTACACCTTC. Its translation: CASSTQGSDYGYTF.

The chain links TRBV29-1 to TRBJ2-3; D gene unclear. CDR1 and CDR2 (germline): SQVTM, ANQGSEA. The germline V and J ends were trimmed by 4 bases and 2 bases, with 16 bases remaining between them. This CDR3 comprises 15 residues. CDR3 sequence reads: CSVGASPRITDTQYF. CDR3 bases: TGCAGCGTTGGTGCGTCCCCCCGCATCACAGATACGCAGTATTTT.

The rearrangement links TRBV20-1 to TRBJ2-5, with D perhaps given as TRBD1 or TRBD2 (5 bases each). Germline CDR1 is DFQATT and CDR2 is SNEGSKA (reference sequence). V was shortened by 3 bases and J by 2 bases, with 13 bases between the two germline ends. The CDR3 consists of 14 residues. The CDR3 is CSASGGGAQETQYF. The CDR3 region has the DNA TGCAGTGCTAGTGGGGGTGGGGCGCAAGAGACCCAGTACTTC.

The rearrangement uses TRBV2 and TRBJ1-6, with D maybe TRBD1 (5 bases). CDR3 length equals 15 residues. Trimming stripped 6 bases from V and 3 bases from J, with 12 bases between. Germline V lookup: CDR1 SNHLY, CDR2 FYNNEI. In DNA, the CDR3 is TGTGCCAGCAGGCCCCCCAGGGACTATAATTCACCCCTCCACTTT. Its protein is CASRPPRDYNSPLHF.

This clone has more than one count but fewer than ten. The J gene is TRBJ1-1, the V gene TRBV29-1, with D possibly being TRBD1 (5 bases). The V gene lost 4 bases and the J gene lost 4 bases, with 13 bases spanning the gap. Looked up from germline, CDR1 is SQVTM and CDR2 is ANQGSEA. The CDR3 is 13 residues long. The CDR3 sequence is CSVVRGTGTEAFF. The CDR3 bases are TGCAGCGTTGTAAGGGGAACGGGCACTGAAGCTTTCTTT. Drawing the rest from reference TRBV29-1 and TRBJ1-1, the complete variable domain is SAVISQKPSRDICQRGTSLTIQCQVDSQVTMMFWYRQQPGQSLTLIATANQGSEATYESGFVIDKFPISRPNLTFSTLTVSNMSPEDSSIYLCSVVRGTGTEAFFGQGTRLTVV.

The chain carries TRBV19 and TRBJ1-5; 8 nucleotides match TRBD1. The CDR3 is 16 amino acids. V gave up 5 bases and J gave up 5 bases; unmatched junction bases: 11. Germline CDR1 reads LNHDA; CDR2 reads SQIVND (reference sequence). The CDR3 protein is CASSSFGTGIHQPQHF. The CDR3 region has the DNA TGTGCCAGTAGTTCTTTCGGGACAGGAATTCATCAGCCCCAGCATTTT.